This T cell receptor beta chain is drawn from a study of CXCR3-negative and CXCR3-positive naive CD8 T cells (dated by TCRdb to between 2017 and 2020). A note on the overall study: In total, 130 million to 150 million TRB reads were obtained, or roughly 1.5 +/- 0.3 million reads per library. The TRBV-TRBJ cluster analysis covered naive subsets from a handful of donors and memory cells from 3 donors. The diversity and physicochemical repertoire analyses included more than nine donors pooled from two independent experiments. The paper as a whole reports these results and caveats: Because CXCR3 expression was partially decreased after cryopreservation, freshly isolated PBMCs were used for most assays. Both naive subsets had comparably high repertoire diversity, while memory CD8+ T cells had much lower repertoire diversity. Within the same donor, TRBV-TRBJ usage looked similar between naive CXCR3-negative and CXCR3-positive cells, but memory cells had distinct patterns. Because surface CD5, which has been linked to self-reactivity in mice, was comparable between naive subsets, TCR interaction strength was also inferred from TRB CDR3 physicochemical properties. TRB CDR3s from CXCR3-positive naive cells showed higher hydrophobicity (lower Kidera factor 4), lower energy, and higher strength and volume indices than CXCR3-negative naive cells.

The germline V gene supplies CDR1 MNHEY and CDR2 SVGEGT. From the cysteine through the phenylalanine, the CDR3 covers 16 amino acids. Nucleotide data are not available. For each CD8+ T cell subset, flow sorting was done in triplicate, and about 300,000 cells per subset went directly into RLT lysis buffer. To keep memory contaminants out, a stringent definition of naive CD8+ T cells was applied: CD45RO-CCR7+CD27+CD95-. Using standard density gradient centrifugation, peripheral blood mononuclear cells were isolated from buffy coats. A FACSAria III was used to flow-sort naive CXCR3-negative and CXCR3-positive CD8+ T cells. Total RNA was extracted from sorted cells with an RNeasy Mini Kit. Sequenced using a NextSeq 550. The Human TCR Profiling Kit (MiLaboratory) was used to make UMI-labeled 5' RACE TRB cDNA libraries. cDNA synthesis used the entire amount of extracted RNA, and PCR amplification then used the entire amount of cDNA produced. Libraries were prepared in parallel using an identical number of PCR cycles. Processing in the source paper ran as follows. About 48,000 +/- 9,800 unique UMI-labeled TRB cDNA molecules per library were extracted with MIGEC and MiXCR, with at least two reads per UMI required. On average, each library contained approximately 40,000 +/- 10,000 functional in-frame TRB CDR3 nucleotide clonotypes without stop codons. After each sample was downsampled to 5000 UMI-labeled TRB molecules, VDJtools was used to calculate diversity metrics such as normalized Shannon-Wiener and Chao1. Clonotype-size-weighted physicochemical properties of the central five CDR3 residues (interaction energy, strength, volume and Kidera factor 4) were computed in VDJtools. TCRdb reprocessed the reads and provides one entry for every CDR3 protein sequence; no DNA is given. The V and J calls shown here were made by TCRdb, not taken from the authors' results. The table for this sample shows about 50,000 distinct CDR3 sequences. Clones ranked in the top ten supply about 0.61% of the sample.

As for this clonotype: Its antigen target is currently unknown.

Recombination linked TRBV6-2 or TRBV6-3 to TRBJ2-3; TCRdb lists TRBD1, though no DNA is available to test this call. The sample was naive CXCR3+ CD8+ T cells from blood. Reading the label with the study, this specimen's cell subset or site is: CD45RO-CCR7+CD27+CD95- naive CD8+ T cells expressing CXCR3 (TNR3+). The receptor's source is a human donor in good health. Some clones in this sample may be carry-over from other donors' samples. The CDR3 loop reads CASSYLAPGVADTQYF.